Listed below are T cell receptor beta chains from one sample, sequenced in a study of blood T cell repertoires in COVID-19. Sequenced by immunoSEQ multiplex PCR; TCRdb stores in-frame clones only, minus some. The profile covers some 190,000 clones, with around 85% appearing a single time and 18% taken by the ten largest. Material for sequencing was peripheral blood. Every receptor here comes from a person between 70 and 80 years old with COVID-19, enrolled during active disease. The CDR3 runs from the conserved cysteine through the conserved F or W. A D gene is named only where the DNA matches it firmly. Size values are once, few and many counts, or a class for expanded clones, and some rows have none.

V gene	D gene	clone size	J gene	CDR3 DNA	CDR3 protein
TRBV5-4	TRBD2	.	TRBJ2-7	TGTGCCAGCAGCCGGACTAGCGGCAGCTCCTACGAGCAGTACTTC	CASSRTSGSSYEQYF
TRBV5-1	.	.	TRBJ2-3	TGCGCCAGCAGCGCCCGCGGGGGCATATCCAGCACAGATACGCAGTATTTT	CASSARGGISSTDTQYF
TRBV14	.	few	TRBJ1-1	TGTGCCAGCAGTCGAGTACAGGGAACGCGGGTCACTGAAGCTTTCTTT	CASSRVQGTRVTEAFF
TRBV2	.	few	TRBJ1-1	TGTGCCAGCAGACCGAGACAGACCCAGCGGGGCGCAGCTTTCTTT	CASRPRQTQRGAAFF
TRBV29-1	.	.	TRBJ1-1	TGCAGCGTTGGGGCAGGTTTTAACACTGAAGCTTTCTTT	CSVGAGFNTEAFF
TRBV9	TRBD2	.	TRBJ2-1	TGTGCCAGCAGCGGGACTAGCGGGAATGGTGAGCAGTTCTTC	CASSGTSGNGEQFF
TRBV28	.	.	TRBJ1-5	TGTGCCAGCAGCCACGCGGGGGTTCAGCCCCAGCATTTT	CASSHAGVQPQHF
TRBV21-1	.	.	TRBJ2-7	TGTGCCAGCAGCGAACGGACAGGGACTAGCGGTGCCTACGAGCAGTACTTC	CASSERTGTSGAYEQYF
TRBV9	.	.	TRBJ2-3	TGTGCCAGCAGCGCTAGCCATACCGGCCAAGATACGCAGTATTTT	CASSASHTGQDTQYF
TRBV24-1	TRBD2	.	TRBJ2-2	TGTGCCACCAGCGAAGCGGGGGGACCGAACACCGGGGAGCTGTTTTTT	CATSEAGGPNTGELFF
TRBV18	.	.	TRBJ1-5	TGTGCCAGCTCACCCGAACCAGGCAGGGGCAGAAATCAGCCCCAGCATTTT	CASSPEPGRGRNQPQHF
TRBV4-2	.	.	TRBJ2-2	TGTGCCAGCAGCCAAGACAGGGGAGCGGGGAGCTTTAGTACCGGGGAGCTGTTTTTT	CASSQDRGAGSFSTGELFF
TRBV23-1	.	.	TRBJ2-7	TGCGCCAGCAGTCAATCTCAGGGGCAACTGGACGAGCAGTACTTC	CASSQSQGQLDEQYF
TRBV7-2	.	.	TRBJ2-5	TGTGCCAGCAGCTTACGCGGGGCACAAGAGACCCAGTACTTC	CASSLRGAQETQYF
TRBV4-3	TRBD2	.	TRBJ2-7	TGCGCCAGCAGCCAAGATTTAGCGGGAGGCCCCTACGAGCAGTACTTC	CASSQDLAGGPYEQYF
TRBV28	.	.	TRBJ1-2	TGTGCCAGCAGTTCCAGCACTTCGGGGGGGAACTATGGCTACACCTTC	CASSSSTSGGNYGYTF
TRBV7-3	TRBD1	.	TRBJ1-5	TGTGCCAGCAGCTACAGGGGATGGTATCAGCCCCAGCATTTT	CASSYRGWYQPQHF
TRBV28	.	.	TRBJ2-7	TGTGCCAGCAGTTCCCCAAAGCTCCTCCTCTCCTACGAGCAGTACTTC	CASSSPKLLLSYEQYF
TRBV5-1	TRBD1	.	TRBJ2-5	TGCGCCAGCAGCTTGGGACGGGACAGCCCGTACTTC	CASSLGRDSPYF
TRBV27	TRBD2	.	TRBJ2-1	TGTGCCAGCAGTTTAGGGCTAGCGGGAGATGAGCAGTTCTTC	CASSLGLAGDEQFF
TRBV5-4	.	once	TRBJ2-7	TGTGCCAGCAGCTTGGAAGCTGTGCAGTACTTC	CASSLEAVQYF
TRBV7-9	TRBD2	.	TRBJ2-1	TGTGCCAGCAGCTTACCCGGGACTAGGGGCCTGAATGAGCAGTTCTTC	CASSLPGTRGLNEQFF
TRBV6-5	.	.	TRBJ2-2	TGTGCCAGCAGTCAAAACAGGGACACCGGGGAGCTGTTTTTT	CASSQNRDTGELFF
TRBV28	.	.	TRBJ1-5	TGTGCCAGCAGTTTAGCTGGCCAGCCCCAGCATTTT	CASSLAGQPQHF
TRBV27	TRBD1	once	TRBJ1-2	TGTGCCAGCAGTTCAAGGGGACAGGGCTTGCGAGGGGGCTACACCTTC	CASSSRGQGLRGGYTF
TRBV5-5	TRBD2	.	TRBJ2-3	TGTGCCAGCAGTTTAGCGGGAGCAGATACGCAGTATTTT	CASSLAGADTQYF
TRBV9	.	.	TRBJ1-5	TGTGCCGGCCAGCACGGAGGGACGGAGGATAGCAATCAGCCCCAGCATTTT	CAGQHGGTEDSNQPQHF
TRBV9	TRBD1	.	TRBJ2-5	TGTGCCAGCAGCCAACGCTCCGGGACAGCCGACCAAGAGACCCAGTACTTC	CASSQRSGTADQETQYF
TRBV29-1	.	.	TRBJ1-4	TGCAGCGTTGTAGAGGGACACCGGAATGAAAAACTGTTTTTT	CSVVEGHRNEKLFF